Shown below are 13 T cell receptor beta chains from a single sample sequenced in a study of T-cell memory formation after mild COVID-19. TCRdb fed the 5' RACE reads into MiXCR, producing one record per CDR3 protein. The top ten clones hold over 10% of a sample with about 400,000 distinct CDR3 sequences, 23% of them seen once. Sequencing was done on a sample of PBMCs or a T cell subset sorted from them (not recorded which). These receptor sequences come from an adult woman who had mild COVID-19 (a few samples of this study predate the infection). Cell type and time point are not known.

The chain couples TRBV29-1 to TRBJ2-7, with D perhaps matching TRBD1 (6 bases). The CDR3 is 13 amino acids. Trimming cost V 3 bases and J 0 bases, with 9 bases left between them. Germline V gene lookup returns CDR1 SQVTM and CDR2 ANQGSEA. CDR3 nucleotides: TGCAGCGTTGAGCAGGGGTCCTCCTACGAGCAGTACTTC. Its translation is CSVEQGSSYEQYF.

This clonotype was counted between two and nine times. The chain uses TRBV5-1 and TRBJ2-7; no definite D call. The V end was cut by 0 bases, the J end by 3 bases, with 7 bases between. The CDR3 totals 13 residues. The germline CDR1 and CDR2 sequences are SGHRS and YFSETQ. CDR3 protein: CASSLGAHYEQYF. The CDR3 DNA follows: TGCGCCAGCAGCTTGGGAGCCCACTACGAGCAGTACTTC.

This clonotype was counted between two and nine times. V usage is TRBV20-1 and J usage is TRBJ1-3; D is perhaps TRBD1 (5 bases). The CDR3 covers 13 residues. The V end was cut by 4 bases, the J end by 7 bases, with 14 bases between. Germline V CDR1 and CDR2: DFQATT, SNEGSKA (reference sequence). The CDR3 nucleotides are TGCAGTGCTAACCGGGACCCCGACAACACCATATATTTT. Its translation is CSANRDPDNTIYF.

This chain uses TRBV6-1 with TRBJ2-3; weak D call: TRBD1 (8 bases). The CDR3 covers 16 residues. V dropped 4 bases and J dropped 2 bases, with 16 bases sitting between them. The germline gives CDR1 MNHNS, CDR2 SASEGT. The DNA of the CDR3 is TGTGCCAGCAGTGCCTGGACAGGGAGGGTCACAGATACGCAGTATTTT. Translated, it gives CASSAWTGRVTDTQYF.

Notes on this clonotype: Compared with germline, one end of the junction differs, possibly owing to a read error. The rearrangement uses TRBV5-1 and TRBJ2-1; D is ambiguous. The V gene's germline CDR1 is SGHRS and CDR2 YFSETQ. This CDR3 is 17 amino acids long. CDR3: CASSLVAATAPNNGQFF. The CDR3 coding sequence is TGCGCCAGCAGCTTGGTGGCGGCGACCGCACCGAACAATGGGCAGTTCTTC.

The CDR3: CSAPDKRVTDTQYF. The CDR3 DNA is TGCAGTGCTCCGGACAAGAGGGTAACAGATACGCAGTATTTT. The gene calls are TRBV20-1 and TRBJ2-3; D is perhaps TRBD1 or TRBD2 (5 bases each). V was clipped by 5 bases and J by 3 bases, with 15 bases between them. From germline, CDR1 is DFQATT and CDR2 SNEGSKA (reference sequence). The CDR3 totals 14 residues.

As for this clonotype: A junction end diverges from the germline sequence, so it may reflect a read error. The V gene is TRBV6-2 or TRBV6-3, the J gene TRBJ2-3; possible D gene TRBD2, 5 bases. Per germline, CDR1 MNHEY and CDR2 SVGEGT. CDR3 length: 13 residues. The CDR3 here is CASRSSHRDRFFF. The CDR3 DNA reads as TGTGCCAGCCGTTCGTCCCACCGGGATCGGTTTTTTTTT.

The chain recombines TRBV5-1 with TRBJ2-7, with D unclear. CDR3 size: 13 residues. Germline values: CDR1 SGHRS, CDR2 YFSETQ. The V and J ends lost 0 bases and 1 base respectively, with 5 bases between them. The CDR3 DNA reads TGCGCCAGCAGCTTGGATCAGTCCTACGAGCAGTACTTC. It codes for CASSLDQSYEQYF. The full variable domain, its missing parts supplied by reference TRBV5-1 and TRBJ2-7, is KAGVTQTPRYLIKTRGQQVTLSCSPISGHRSVSWYQQTPGQGLQFLFEYFSETQRNKGNFPGRFSGRQFSNSRSEMNVSTLELGDSALYLCASSLDQSYEQYFGPGTRLTVT.

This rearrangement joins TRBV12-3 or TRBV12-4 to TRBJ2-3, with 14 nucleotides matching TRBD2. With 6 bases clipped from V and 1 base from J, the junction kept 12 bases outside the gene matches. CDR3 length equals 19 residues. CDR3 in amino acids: CASRWTSGGLRFGTDTQYF. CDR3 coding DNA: TGTGCCAGCAGGTGGACTAGCGGGGGGCTAAGGTTTGGCACAGATACGCAGTATTTT.

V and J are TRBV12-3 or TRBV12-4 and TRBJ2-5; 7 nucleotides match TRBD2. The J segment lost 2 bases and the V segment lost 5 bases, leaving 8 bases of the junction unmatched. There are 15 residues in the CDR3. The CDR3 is CASSPYSGVQETQYF. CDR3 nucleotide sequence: TGTGCCAGCAGTCCCTACAGCGGGGTTCAAGAGACCCAGTACTTC.

CDR3 in DNA: TGCAGTGCTCGGGATAGGACTAGCGGGTACTCCTACGAGCAGTACTTC. It is translated as CSARDRTSGYSYEQYF. The chain combines TRBV20-1 with TRBJ2-7; TRBD2 agrees at 11 bases. The junction had 9 bases not matched to a gene; V was cut back by 5 bases and J by 0 bases. The CDR3 totals 16 residues. Germline values: CDR1 DFQATT, CDR2 SNEGSKA (reference sequence).

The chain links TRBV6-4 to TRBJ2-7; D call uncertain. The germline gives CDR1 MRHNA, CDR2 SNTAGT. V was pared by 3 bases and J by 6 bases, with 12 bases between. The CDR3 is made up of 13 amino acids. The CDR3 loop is CASSEVVEAEQYF. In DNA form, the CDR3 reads TGTGCCAGCAGTGAGGTCGTAGAGGCCGAGCAGTACTTC.

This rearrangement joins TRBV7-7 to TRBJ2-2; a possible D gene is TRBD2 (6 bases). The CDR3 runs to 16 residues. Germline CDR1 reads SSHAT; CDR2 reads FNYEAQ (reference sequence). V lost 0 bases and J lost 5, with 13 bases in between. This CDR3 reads CASSLAEGVGTGELFF. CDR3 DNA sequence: TGTGCCAGCAGCTTAGCGGAGGGAGTGGGGACCGGGGAGCTGTTTTTT. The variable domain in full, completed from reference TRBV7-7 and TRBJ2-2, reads GAGVSQSPRYKVTKRGQDVTLRCDPISSHATLYWYQQALGQGPEFLTYFNYEAQPDKSGLPSDRFSAERPEGSISTLTIQRTEQRDSAMYRCASSLAEGVGTGELFFGEGSRLTVL.